Listed below are T cell receptor beta chains from one sample, sequenced in a study of blood T cell repertoires in COVID-19. Profiling relied on immunoSEQ multiplex PCR, and the TCRdb table lists in-frame clones only, not all of them. The repertoire includes 130,000 or so clones, about 80% of them detected once, and more than 1.5% sits in the top ten. The sequencing sample was made of peripheral blood. These TCRs come from a human donor in a cohort sampled during active COVID-19. The CDR3 runs from the conserved cysteine through the conserved F or W. Fields, in order: CDR3 protein, CDR3 DNA, V gene, clone size, D gene, J gene. The D gene is left open where the match is weak. Not all rows give a size; the values are once, few, many and, for expanded clones, a class.

CDR3aa: CASSLMSSGGNEQFF
CDR3nt: TGTGCCAGCAGCTTAATGTCTAGCGGGGGCAATGAGCAGTTCTTC
v_gene: TRBV7-3
abundance: .
d_gene: TRBD2
j_gene: TRBJ2-1

CDR3aa: CASSPGTGRSGANVLTF
CDR3nt: TGCGCCAGCAGCCCCGGGACAGGGAGATCTGGGGCCAACGTCCTGACTTTC
v_gene: TRBV5-1
abundance: once
d_gene: TRBD1
j_gene: TRBJ2-6

CDR3aa: CASPPTGQHVGYSYNEQFF
CDR3nt: TGTGCCAGCCCACCAACGGGACAACACGTGGGCTATTCCTACAATGAGCAGTTCTTC
v_gene: TRBV28
abundance: .
d_gene: .
j_gene: TRBJ2-1

CDR3aa: CASSFYRGGHQETQYF
CDR3nt: TGTGCCAGCAGCTTCTACAGGGGGGGGCACCAAGAGACCCAGTACTTC
v_gene: TRBV7-9
abundance: .
d_gene: .
j_gene: TRBJ2-5

CDR3aa: CASSLRDSYEQYF
CDR3nt: TGCGCCAGCAGCTTACGGGACAGCTACGAGCAGTACTTC
v_gene: TRBV5-1
abundance: .
d_gene: TRBD1
j_gene: TRBJ2-7

CDR3aa: CATSVFRAKGNTIYF
CDR3nt: TGTGCCACCAGTGTTTTCAGGGCGAAAGGAAACACCATATATTTT
v_gene: TRBV15
abundance: .
d_gene: .
j_gene: TRBJ1-3

CDR3aa: CAILAGGPNNEQFF
CDR3nt: TGTGCCATTTTAGCGGGAGGGCCCAACAATGAGCAGTTCTTC
v_gene: TRBV10-3
abundance: .
d_gene: TRBD2
j_gene: TRBJ2-1

CDR3aa: CAWSVGQGATQYF
CDR3nt: TGTGCCTGGAGTGTTGGACAGGGAGCGACCCAGTACTTC
v_gene: TRBV30
abundance: once
d_gene: TRBD1
j_gene: TRBJ2-5

CDR3aa: CASSPSGVAGNTIYF
CDR3nt: TGCGCCAGCAGCCCCTCAGGGGTGGCTGGAAACACCATATATTTT
v_gene: TRBV5-1
abundance: .
d_gene: .
j_gene: TRBJ1-3

CDR3aa: CASSPSGTSYNEQFF
CDR3nt: TGCGCCAGCAGCCCCAGCGGAACTTCCTACAATGAGCAGTTCTTC
v_gene: TRBV5-1
abundance: .
d_gene: .
j_gene: TRBJ2-1

CDR3aa: CASSAGGRVEPQHF
CDR3nt: TGTGCCAGCAGCGCAGGGGGCAGGGTCGAGCCCCAGCATTTT
v_gene: TRBV9
abundance: .
d_gene: TRBD1
j_gene: TRBJ1-5

CDR3aa: CASSPRQGAGTEAFF
CDR3nt: TGTGCCAGCAGCCCCCGACAGGGGGCAGGGACTGAAGCTTTCTTT
v_gene: TRBV5-6
abundance: .
d_gene: TRBD1
j_gene: TRBJ1-1

CDR3aa: CASSLSLYRGRSSAFF
CDR3nt: TGTGCCAGCAGCTTATCCCTTTACAGGGGAAGGAGTTCAGCTTTCTTT
v_gene: TRBV11-2
abundance: .
d_gene: TRBD1
j_gene: TRBJ1-1

CDR3aa: CASRWTGSAYEQYF
CDR3nt: TGTGCCAGCAGGTGGACAGGGTCGGCCTACGAGCAGTACTTC
v_gene: TRBV6-5
abundance: .
d_gene: TRBD1
j_gene: TRBJ2-7

CDR3aa: CASNPSRGHYNEQFF
CDR3nt: TGTGCCAGCAATCCCTCCCGGGGACATTACAATGAGCAGTTCTTC
v_gene: TRBV28
abundance: .
d_gene: .
j_gene: TRBJ2-1

CDR3aa: CASNINTDTQYF
CDR3nt: TGTGCCAGCAACATAAACACAGATACGCAGTATTTT
v_gene: TRBV12-3/TRBV12-4
abundance: once
d_gene: .
j_gene: TRBJ2-3

CDR3aa: CASSYGQAGANVLTF
CDR3nt: TGTGCCAGCAGCTATGGACAGGCTGGGGCCAACGTCCTGACTTTC
v_gene: TRBV11-2
abundance: .
d_gene: TRBD1
j_gene: TRBJ2-6

CDR3aa: CASSPDAGPTDTQYF
CDR3nt: TGTGCCAGCAGCCCTGATGCTGGCCCCACAGATACGCAGTATTTT
v_gene: TRBV6-6
abundance: many
d_gene: .
j_gene: TRBJ2-3

CDR3aa: CASSEGRTNGYTF
CDR3nt: TGTGCCAGCAGTGAAGGGAGAACTAATGGCTACACCTTC
v_gene: TRBV2
abundance: .
d_gene: .
j_gene: TRBJ1-2

CDR3aa: CASGTGDNSPLHF
CDR3nt: TGTGCCAGCGGGACAGGGGATAATTCACCCCTCCACTTT
v_gene: TRBV9
abundance: .
d_gene: TRBD1
j_gene: TRBJ1-6